This record concerns one T cell receptor (beta chain) sequence. A Seattle source enrolled patients during active infection and followed them longitudinally. In germline, CDR1 is SEHNR, CDR2 FQNEAQ (reference sequence). The V and J ends lost 1 base and 1 base respectively, with 16 bases between them. The CDR3 loop spans 17 amino acids. This entry belongs to a study of blood T cell repertoires in COVID-19. Here immunoSEQ multiplex PCR was the method, and the copy in TCRdb shows in-frame clones only, minus some. Altogether a few hundred thousand clones are present, roughly 90% being singletons, with the ten largest covering about 3%.

V and J are TRBV7-9 and TRBJ1-1; a weak D match, TRBD1 (5 bases). The TCR sequence derives from a young woman with COVID-19, enrolled during active disease. Sequenced sample: peripheral blood. CDR3 amino acids: CASSLGSWGTSNTEAFF. The CDR3 nucleotides are TGTGCCAGCAGCTTAGGTTCCTGGGGGACTTCGAACACTGAAGCTTTCTTT. Complete variable domain (other parts from reference TRBV7-9 and TRBJ1-1): DTGVSQNPRHKITKRGQNVTFRCDPISEHNRLYWYRQTLGQGPEFLTYFQNEAQLEKSRLLSDRFSAERPKGSFSTLEIQRTEQGDSAMYLCASSLGSWGTSNTEAFFGQGTRLTVV.